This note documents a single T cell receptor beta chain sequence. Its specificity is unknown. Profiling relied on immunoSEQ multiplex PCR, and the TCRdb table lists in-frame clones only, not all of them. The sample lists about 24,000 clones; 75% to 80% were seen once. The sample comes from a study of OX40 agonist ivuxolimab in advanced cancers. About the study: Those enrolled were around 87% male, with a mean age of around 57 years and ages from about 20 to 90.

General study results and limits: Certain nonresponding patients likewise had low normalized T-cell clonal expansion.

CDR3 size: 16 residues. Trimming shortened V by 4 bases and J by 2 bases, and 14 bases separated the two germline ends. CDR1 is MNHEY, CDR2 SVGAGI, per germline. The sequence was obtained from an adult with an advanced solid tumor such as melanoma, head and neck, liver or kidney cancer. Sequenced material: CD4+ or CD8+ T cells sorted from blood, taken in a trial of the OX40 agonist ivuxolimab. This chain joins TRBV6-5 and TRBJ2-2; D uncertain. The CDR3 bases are TGTGCCAGCAGTTCCTGGCGCCGGACCAACACCGGGGAGCTGTTTTTT. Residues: CASSSWRRTNTGELFF.